This T cell receptor (beta chain) was obtained from a study of T cells after yellow fever vaccination (dated by TCRdb to between 2019 and 2020). Turning to the overall study: Libraries from fractions with low cell numbers were prepared with the SMART-Seq v4 Ultra Low Input RNA kit. Two healthy male donors, one aged 18 to 29 and one aged 30 to 40 years, made up the cohort. To follow T-cell clones before and after both primary and booster YFV17D yellow fever vaccination, bulk TCR alpha and beta repertoires underwent longitudinal sequencing. Blood was drawn at multiple timepoints before and after primary and secondary immunization, with bulk PBMC replicates and cell subsets isolated.

The sample holds a few counts of this clonotype. Its antigen target is currently unknown. No much larger clone exists at a distance of one base, and base qualities are not known. On the study overall, not on this receptor specifically: Most clones expanded after primary vaccination were re-detected after the booster (about 95% of CD4 and around 88% of CD8), suggesting broad memory maintenance. FACS-sorted repertoires could contain abundant contaminating clonotypes from the bulk population, so computational filtering was required. A small share of clonotypes occurred in both CD4 and CD8 compartments, likely arising from convergent recombination. Compared with the primary T-cell response, the secondary T-cell response was faster but weaker, reaching its peak on day 5 rather than on day 15. The study included only two donors, which limits how far the findings can be generalized.

TCR cDNA was made using 5'RACE template switching, a step that added a universal primer site and unique molecular identifiers. cDNA synthesis was primed from both the TCR alpha and TCR beta constant segments. Library amplification used two PCR steps, and the second PCR step added sample barcodes and sequencing adapters. Libraries were sequenced on Illumina HiSeq 2500 (2x100 bp) or NovaSeq (2x150 bp). The source study handled its data this way. Demultiplexing of reads and collapsing into UMI consensus sequences were performed with MIGEC, and V(D)J alignment was carried out with MiXCR. Vaccine-responding clonotypes were defined with edgeR using replicate PBMC samples, requiring FDR below 0.01 and a log2 fold change above 5 up to day 15. Each bulk clonotype received a CD4 or CD8 identity based on whether the sequenced CD4 or CD8 repertoire contained that clonotype at higher abundance. In-frame beta chains were kept once TCRdb had trimmed the public reads at Q25 with fastp and called clones with MiXCR. Records with the same CDR3 protein are collapsed into one entry carrying the most frequent genes and DNA. None of the V and J calls come from the authors' own analysis; TCRdb made them. Here the sample has 450,000 to 650,000 distinct CDR3 sequences; roughly 14% occur a single time. Clones ranked in the top ten supply over 12% of the sample.

The label giving this sample's treatment or condition can be read as: live attenuated yellow fever vaccine strain. At each blood-draw timepoint, two biological replicates of bulk PBMCs were obtained. PBMCs were isolated from peripheral blood using a standard Ficoll-Paque protocol. TriZol was used to extract RNA from bulk PBMCs, CD4 and CD8 fractions, and dextramer-positive and dextramer-negative fractions. V is pared back by 6 bases and J by 2 bases, with 20 bases lying between the germline termini. CDR1 and CDR2 are read off the germline V gene (reference sequence) as DFQATT and SNEGSKA. From its cysteine to its phenylalanine, the CDR3 spans 15 amino acids. The DNA shown is the 45-base CDR3, in frame from base 1.

Source: PBMCs, taken on the day of the yellow fever booster vaccination. The V and J genes are TRBV20-1 and TRBJ2-7, with a tentative D gene TRBD2 over 6 matching bases. The TCR sequence derives from a young man who received the YFV17D yellow fever vaccine. CDR3 region: CSAQPGGAGPYEQYF. The nucleotides read TGCAGTGCCCAACCAGGCGGGGCAGGCCCCTACGAGCAGTACTTC.